This T cell receptor (beta chain) was sequenced during a study of regulatory T cells in long-lasting Graves disease. Time point in this sample: newly diagnosed GD, antithyroid drugs for less than 3 months. RNA isolated from PBMCs was used to make the TCR library. The guidelines of the American Thyroid Association were the basis for diagnosing Graves' disease. Arm-PCR of CDR3 regions and iRepertoire HTBI primers were used to build TCR beta libraries. TCRdb fed the multiplex PCR reads into MiXCR, producing one record per CDR3 protein. The sample includes about 470,000 distinct CDR3 sequences, about 16% of them seen just once. In its sample, this clonotype was seen a few times. The CDR3 totals 14 residues. Germline assignment: CDR1 DFQATT and CDR2 SNEGSKA (reference sequence). Trimming removed 1 base from V and 4 bases from J; junction bases left unmatched: 3. This sample was also put to use in a study of T cells in Graves' hyperthyroidism and ophthalmopathy. That paper states: The primer set for the first-round RT-PCR of the TCR CDR3 was HTBI. Peripheral blood also featured most of the thyroid clonotypes expanded above 0.001. Ophthalmopathy was identified by the model a median about 6.8 months ahead of onset.

The receptor comes from a man aged 35 to 55 with Graves disease. This chain joins TRBV20-1 and TRBJ2-5; 10 bases are shared with TRBD1. The sequencing here drew on peripheral blood mononuclear cells (PBMCs), taken at new diagnosis, from a patient treated with antithyroid drugs. CDR3 region: CSARGTGGIETQYF. The CDR3 coding sequence is TGCAGTGCTAGAGGGACAGGGGGTATAGAGACCCAGTACTTC.